The T cell receptor (beta chain) under discussion was sequenced for a study of T-cell reconstitution after alpha-beta-depleted transplantation in children (dated by TCRdb to the mid-2010s). At the level of the whole study: Using TCR repertoire profiling, the study followed T-cell immune reconstitution in a quantitative way in children after TCRalphabeta/CD19-depleted allogeneic hematopoietic cell transplantation.

The library was generated by PCR. Sequencer: Illumina HiSeq 2500. Molecular barcoding was employed in the preparation of TCR libraries, with unique molecular identifiers being used to normalize TCRbeta repertoire quantification. Through fastp at Q25 and MiXCR, TCRdb rebuilt clones from the public reads, retaining in-frame beta chains. CDR3 protein duplicates are merged, each entry listing the most common genes and DNA. For this sample there are a few hundred thousand distinct CDR3 sequences; 9.7% appear just once. The ten largest clonotypes hold 5% to 6% of the sample. V is reduced by 5 bases and J by 5 bases, leaving a spacing of 16 bases between them. CDR1 SGHDT and CDR2 YYEEEE were looked up in the germline V gene. From cysteine to phenylalanine, the CDR3 is 14 amino acids long. CDR3 DNA only is kept here, 42 bases in frame from base 1. This clonotype was seen ten or more times. Its antigen is currently not known. Within one base of it there is no much larger clone, and no base qualities were kept.

The origin of this receptor is a human donor who donated a stem cell graft to a child with SCID. This chain is built from TRBV5-6 and TRBJ1-1, and possibly TRBD1, on 6 matching bases. Sequenced material: PBMCs from the stem cell graft donor, taken from the stem cell graft. The bases are TGTGCCAGCAGATATGGGACATGGAGGACTGAAGCTTTCTTT. This sequence encodes CASRYGTWRTEAFF.